There are many counts of the clone carrying this TCR beta chain. The record originates from a study of T cells in Graves' hyperthyroidism and ophthalmopathy. The CDR3 regions of TCR beta were amplified from RNA transcripts. The HTBI set primed first-round TCR CDR3 RT-PCR. TCRdb analysed the multiplex PCR reads with MiXCR anew, one entry per CDR3 protein. The table includes under 350,000 distinct CDR3 sequences, roughly 21% detected once. This TCR was recovered from a woman between 50 and 59 years old with Graves' hyperthyroidism. The source material was blood.

CDR3 region: CASRSGFSTYEQYF. DNA for the CDR3: TGTGCCAGCAGAAGTGGTTTCAGCACCTACGAGCAGTACTTC. This chain joins TRBV6-1 and TRBJ2-7; the D is unclear. The CDR3 sequence is 14 residues long. The ends were cut back, 6 bases at V and 2 bases at J, with 14 bases in the middle. Germline V lookup: CDR1 MNHNS, CDR2 SASEGT.